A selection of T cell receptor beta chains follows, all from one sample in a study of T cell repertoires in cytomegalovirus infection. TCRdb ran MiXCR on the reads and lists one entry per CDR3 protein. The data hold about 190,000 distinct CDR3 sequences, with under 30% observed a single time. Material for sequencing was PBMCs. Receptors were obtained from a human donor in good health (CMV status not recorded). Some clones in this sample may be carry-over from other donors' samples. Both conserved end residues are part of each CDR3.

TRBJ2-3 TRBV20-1 CSPSSVAGGQTDTQYF
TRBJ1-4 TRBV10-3 CAISDSRKLFF
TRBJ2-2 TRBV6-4 CASQDLVTGELFF
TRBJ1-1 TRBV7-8 CASSLLKGVEAFF
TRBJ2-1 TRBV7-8 CASSLVGGSTNNNEQFF
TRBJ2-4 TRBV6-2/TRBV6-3 CASSYSLLERFQYF
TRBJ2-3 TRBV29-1 CSSRQGSTDTQYF
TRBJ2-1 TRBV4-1 CASSQDGDFEQFF
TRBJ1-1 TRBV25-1 CASSESNTEAFF
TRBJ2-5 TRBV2 CASRRGTETQYF
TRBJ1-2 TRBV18 CASSPTNRGSYGYTF
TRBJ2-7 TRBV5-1 CASSLFATRTSNEQYF
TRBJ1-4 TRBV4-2 CASSPDRRQEKLFF
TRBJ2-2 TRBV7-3 CASSVTGTRPDRELFF
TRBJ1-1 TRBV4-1 CASSQVPRALNTEAFF
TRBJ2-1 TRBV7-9 CASSPPQGGKRRQFF
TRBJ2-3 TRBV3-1 CASSLGGTSGGDATDTQYF
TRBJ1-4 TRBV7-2 CASSYSSGGNEKLFF
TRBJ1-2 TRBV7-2 CASSLGQLHYGYTF
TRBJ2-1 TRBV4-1 CASSQDPGHGNEQFF
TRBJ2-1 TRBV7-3 CASSFTGQTTHEQFF
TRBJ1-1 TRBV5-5 CASSLVGKSEAFF
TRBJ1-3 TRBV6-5 CASSFLPRQGANTIYF
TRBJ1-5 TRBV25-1 CASQEGSNQPQHF
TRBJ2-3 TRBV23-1 CASSPGLAGPAGDTQYF
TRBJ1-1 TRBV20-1 CSVSGGNTEAFF
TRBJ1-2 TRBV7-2 CASSPRTGGHYGYTF
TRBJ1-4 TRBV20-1 CSASNPRGANEKLFF
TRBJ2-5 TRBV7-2 CASSPGTKQETQYF
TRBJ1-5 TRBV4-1 CASSQEPVGQGGIQPQHF
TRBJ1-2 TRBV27 CASKRAGGEGLGYGYTF
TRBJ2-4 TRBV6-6 CASTPGGLAKNIQYF
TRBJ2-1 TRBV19 CATSETSANEQFF
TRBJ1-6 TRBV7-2 CASSMTGSNSPLHF
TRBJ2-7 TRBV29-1 CSVAWGEGPYEQYF
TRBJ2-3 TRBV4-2 CASSQAPRADTQYF
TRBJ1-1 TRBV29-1 CSVSQGERAEAFF
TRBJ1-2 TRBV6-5 CASSRGAGYGYTF
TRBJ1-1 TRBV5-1 CASSLTGIAEAFF
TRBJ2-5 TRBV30 CAWSVPATLPETQYF
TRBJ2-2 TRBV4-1 CASSPTTGANTGELFF
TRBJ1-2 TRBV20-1 CSASVGNVLDGYTF
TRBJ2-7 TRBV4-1 CASSQGGGASEQYF
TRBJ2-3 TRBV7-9 CASSLVSDTQYF
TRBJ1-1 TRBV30 CAWNDGNTEAFF
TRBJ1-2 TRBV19 CASSGRLTVNYGYTF
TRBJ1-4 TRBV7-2 CASSFNEKLFF
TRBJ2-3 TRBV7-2 CASSPDSGDTQYF
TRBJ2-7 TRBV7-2 CASSGLDTAYEQYF
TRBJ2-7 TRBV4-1 CASIPPDRVSYEQYF
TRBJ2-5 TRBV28 CASSLTSGRETQYF
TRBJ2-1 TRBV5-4 CASSSPGTGYNEQFF
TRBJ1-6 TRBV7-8 CASSIYRTLSGTEKKTPLHF
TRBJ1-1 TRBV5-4 CASSLVRNTEAFF
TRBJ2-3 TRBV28 CASSLQGGADTQYF
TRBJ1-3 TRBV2 CASSPGTSGNTIYF
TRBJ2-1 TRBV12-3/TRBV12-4 CASSSHREGEQFF
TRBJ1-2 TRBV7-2 CASSTDRGERGYTF